A single sample is the source of the 10 T cell receptor beta chains below, sequenced in a study of blood T cells in healthy people across ages. Using a J-beta primer mix together with a sample-barcoded 5' primer, a second PCR was run for about 7 to 12 cycles. Using its own MiXCR run on the 5' RACE reads, TCRdb lists one record per CDR3 protein. Of 1.5 million to 2 million distinct CDR3 sequences in the sample, roughly 27% were seen once. The specimen was blood. Source of these receptors: a woman aged 25 to 39 in good health.

This clonotype was counted between two and nine times. The J gene is TRBJ2-7, the V gene TRBV28; D is possibly TRBD1 or TRBD2 (5 bases each). CDR3 length equals 15 residues. Germline V gene data show CDR1 as MDHEN and CDR2 as SYDVKM. Between the trimmed V and J ends, which lost 1 base and 3 bases, there was a span of 13 bases. CDR3 bases: TGTGCCAGCAGTTTATTTCGGGGCAGGAGCTACGAGCAGTACTTC. Protein: CASSLFRGRSYEQYF.

The chain is built from TRBV12-3 or TRBV12-4 and TRBJ2-7; 12 nucleotides align to TRBD2. V lost 2 bases to trimming and J lost 2 bases; unmatched junction nucleotides: 7. This CDR3 has 17 residues. The chain's CDR3 is CASSLKTSGRSTYEQYF. CDR3 nucleotides: TGTGCCAGCAGTTTAAAGACTAGCGGGAGAAGTACCTACGAGCAGTACTTC.

The gene calls are TRBV4-1 and TRBJ1-1; D is unresolved. Germline-derived CDR1 and CDR2 are MGHRA and YSYEKL. The CDR3 is made up of 16 amino acids. Deletions cut 3 bases from V and 2 bases from J, with 16 bases between. CDR3: CASSHPNGRANTEAFF. The CDR3 nucleotides read TGCGCCAGCAGCCACCCAAACGGGAGGGCTAACACTGAAGCTTTCTTT.

This clonotype has only a few counts. The V and J genes are TRBV7-8 and TRBJ2-3; 7 nucleotides match TRBD1. The CDR3 runs 14 residues. J lost 4 bases, V lost 5 bases, and 6 bases had no gene match. Germline CDR1 SGHVS, CDR2 FQNEAQ. Here the CDR3 DNA reads TGTGCCAGCAGCCGAACAGGGGTAGCAGATACGCAGTATTTT. It is translated as CASSRTGVADTQYF.

The rearrangement joins TRBV20-1 to TRBJ1-2, with unresolved D. This CDR3 contains 12 residues. Germline-derived CDR1 and CDR2 are DFQATT and SNEGSKA (reference sequence). Trimming removed 3 bases at V and 7 bases at J, with 12 bases between. The DNA of the CDR3 is TGCAGTGCTAGGCTCGGTTGGGGTGGCTACACCTTC. Protein: CSARLGWGGYTF.

This clonotype was counted a few times. One base away lies a much larger clone, so this may be a sequencing read error. The chain carries TRBV10-2 and TRBJ2-7, with 11 nucleotides matching TRBD1. Germline V gives CDR1 WSHSY, CDR2 SAAADI. With 6 bases clipped from V and 6 bases from J, the junction kept 4 bases outside the gene matches. The CDR3 is 13 residues long. The CDR3 DNA is TGCGCCAGCAGGGAAGGGACAGGGGGCGAGCAGTACTTC. Amino acid sequence: CASREGTGGEQYF.

This clonotype has only a few counts. The V and J genes are TRBV28 and TRBJ1-5; 8 nucleotides line up with TRBD1. Germline V lookup: CDR1 MDHEN, CDR2 SYDVKM. Unmatched junction bases numbered 1, after V lost 10 bases and J lost 2 bases. This CDR3 region has 12 residues. CDR3 in amino acids: CAMGQGNQPQHF. CDR3 nucleotides: TGTGCCATGGGACAGGGCAATCAGCCCCAGCATTTT.

This chain uses TRBV30 with TRBJ1-4; D gene uncertain. V gave up 5 bases and J gave up 0 bases, with 16 bases separating them. This CDR3 is built from 16 residues. Germline V gives CDR1 GTSNPN, CDR2 SVGIG (reference sequence). DNA for the CDR3: TGTGCCTGGGGTAGCTTCGGACGGGCAACTAATGAAAAACTGTTTTTT. It encodes CAWGSFGRATNEKLFF.

V and J are TRBV7-2 and TRBJ2-5, with 12 nucleotides matching TRBD2. The CDR3 consists of 17 residues. The V segment lost 3 bases and the J segment 5 bases; nucleotides outside the gene matches: 10. Germline values: CDR1 SGHTA, CDR2 FQGNSA. The CDR3 reads CASSFTGTSGLGETQYF. The CDR3 region has the DNA TGTGCCAGCAGCTTCACCGGGACTAGCGGGCTGGGGGAGACCCAGTACTTC.

In its sample, this clonotype was seen a few times. V and J are TRBV9 and TRBJ2-5, with D unclear. The V end lost 0 bases, the J end lost 3 bases, and 9 bases lay between the germline ends. The germline V gene has CDR1 SGDLS and CDR2 YYNGEE. The length of the CDR3 is 14 residues. This CDR3 is CASSVGQAKETQYF. CDR3 DNA: TGTGCCAGCAGCGTAGGCCAGGCCAAAGAGACCCAGTACTTC.